These 12 T cell receptor beta chains were sequenced from one sample in a study of CD8 T cells in Susac syndrome. RNA in amounts of about 0.5 to 1 ug was reverse transcribed with random hexamers. TCRdb reprocessed the immunoSEQ multiplex PCR reads with MiXCR, giving one entry per CDR3 protein. This sample has roughly 400,000 distinct CDR3 sequences; around 85% occur once, and the top ten carry more than 0.09%. The sequenced sample was CD8+ T cells from PBMCs. The receptors were gathered from a human donor with multiple sclerosis.

The chain recombines TRBV19 with TRBJ2-3; perhaps TRBD2 as D (7 bases). The germline gives CDR1 LNHDA, CDR2 SQIVND (reference sequence). This CDR3 comprises 15 residues. Trimming pared 5 bases from V and 0 bases from J, leaving 12 bases between. This CDR3 is CASSRGASSTDTQYF. The CDR3 coding sequence is TGTGCCAGTAGTCGGGGGGCTTCTAGCACAGATACGCAGTATTTT. Full variable domain (remainder filled in from reference TRBV19 and TRBJ2-3): DGGITQSPKYLFRKEGQNVTLSCEQNLNHDAMYWYRQDPGQGLRLIYYSQIVNDFQKGDIAEGYSVSREKKESFPLTVTSAQKNPTAFYLCASSRGASSTDTQYFGPGTRLTVL.

The V call is TRBV19, the J call TRBJ2-2, with 9 nucleotides matching TRBD1. Germline V CDR1 and CDR2: LNHDA, SQIVND (reference sequence). Trimming cost V 4 bases and J 8 bases; bases outside gene matches: 8. This CDR3 region has 15 residues. As DNA, the CDR3 is TGTGCCAGTAGTACCGGGACAGGGTCCTCTGGGGAGCTGTTTTTT. Its translation: CASSTGTGSSGELFF.

The CDR3 DNA sequence: TGTGCCAGCAGCTTAGGACGGACAACCGTTTATGGCTACACCTTC. It yields the protein CASSLGRTTVYGYTF. This chain connects TRBV7-9 to TRBJ1-2, with D possibly matching TRBD1 (5 bases). CDR3 size: 15 residues. The germline gives CDR1 SEHNR, CDR2 FQNEAQ (reference sequence). V shed 1 base and J shed 5 bases, with 14 bases lying between them.

This rearrangement joins TRBV29-1 to TRBJ2-1, with D tentatively TRBD2 (6 bases). The CDR3 sequence is 14 residues long. CDR1 SQVTM and CDR2 ANQGSEA come from the germline V gene. Deletions cut 7 bases from V and 0 bases from J, with 13 bases between. The CDR3 protein is CSDRDWSSYNEQFF. In DNA form, the CDR3 reads TGCAGCGACCGGGACTGGAGCTCCTACAATGAGCAGTTCTTC.

The chain links TRBV5-4 to TRBJ1-1; 8 positions match TRBD1. This CDR3 comprises 13 residues. V gave up 10 bases and J gave up 5 bases; unmatched junction bases: 10. Germline V gives CDR1 SGHNT, CDR2 YYREEE (reference sequence). The chain's CDR3 is CALGTGGRTEAFF. The CDR3 region has the DNA TGTGCCCTGGGAACAGGGGGTCGGACTGAAGCTTTCTTT.

V usage is TRBV5-6 and J usage is TRBJ2-7; no clear D gene. The CDR3 runs to 12 residues. Germline V gene data show CDR1 as SGHDT and CDR2 as YYEEEE. The V end lost 0 bases, the J end lost 5 bases, and 6 bases lay between the germline ends. Written as DNA, the CDR3 is TGTGCCAGCAGCTTGGCAGGCCACGAGCAGTACTTC. Its translation: CASSLAGHEQYF.

The genes are TRBV11-2 and TRBJ2-7; D gene uncertain. Germline V gives CDR1 SGHAT, CDR2 FQNNGV. The germline V and J ends were trimmed by 5 bases and 3 bases, with 17 bases remaining between them. The CDR3 is 15 residues long. CDR3 loop: CASSHIAVFLYEQYF. The CDR3 region has the DNA TGTGCCAGCAGCCATATTGCAGTTTTCCTCTACGAGCAGTACTTC. The entire variable domain, with the rest obtained from reference TRBV11-2 and TRBJ2-7, is as follows: EAGVAQSPRYKIIEKRQSVAFWCNPISGHATLYWYQQILGQGPKLLIQFQNNGVVDDSQLPKDRFSAERLKGVDSTLKIQPAKLEDSAVYLCASSHIAVFLYEQYFGPGTRLTVT.

The J gene is TRBJ2-1, the V gene TRBV4-1, with 11 positions matching TRBD2. J lost 0 bases, V lost 3 bases, and 4 bases had no gene match. Per the germline V gene, CDR1 is MGHRA and CDR2 is YSYEKL. CDR3 length equals 17 residues. CDR3 coding DNA: TGCGCCAGCAGCCACCTAACTAGCGGGAGCTCCTACAATGAGCAGTTCTTC. The encoded protein is CASSHLTSGSSYNEQFF.

The chain joins TRBV27 to TRBJ1-5; D gene unclear. Germline V gene sequence: CDR1 MNHEY, CDR2 SMNVEV (reference sequence). The CDR3 is made up of 14 amino acids. The V end lost 2 bases, the J end lost 3 bases, and 8 bases lay between the germline ends. The CDR3 region has the DNA TGTGCCAGCAGTTTAAACAGCTTCAATCAGCCCCAGCATTTT. Protein: CASSLNSFNQPQHF.

The genes are TRBV24-1 and TRBJ2-7, with D perhaps TRBD2 (5 bases). Germline V gene lookup returns CDR1 KGHDR and CDR2 SFDVKD. Trimming cost V 4 bases and J 4 bases, with 7 bases left between them. The CDR3 has 12 residues. Here the CDR3 DNA reads TGTGCCACCAGTGAAGGAGGTTACGAGCAGTACTTC. Amino acid sequence: CATSEGGYEQYF.

CDR3 loop: CASSPPTSKNVQPQHF. The CDR3 DNA reads as TGTGCCAGCAGTCCCCCGACTAGTAAAAACGTTCAGCCCCAGCATTTT. The chain couples TRBV6-1 to TRBJ1-5; D gene uncertain. The CDR3 runs to 16 residues. V dropped 5 bases and J dropped 6 bases, with 20 bases sitting between them. CDR1 is MNHNS and CDR2 is SASEGT in the germline V gene.

The J gene is TRBJ2-7, the V gene TRBV30; perhaps D is TRBD1 or TRBD2 (5 bases each). V lost 3 bases to trimming and J lost 3 bases, with 24 bases between them. The germline V gene has CDR1 GTSNPN and CDR2 SVGIG (reference sequence). The CDR3 is 17 residues long. The CDR3 DNA follows: TGTGCCTGGAGCGCGGTCACCTCAAAGTGGGGGAACTACGAGCAGTACTTC. Residues: CAWSAVTSKWGNYEQYF.